The subject of this entry is one T cell receptor beta chain. These data belong to a study of blood T cell repertoires in COVID-19. Study-level information: Both acute and convalescent COVID-19 samples were obtained from the United States, Italy and Spain. The cDNA or gDNA used as material had been derived from T cells, B-cell-depleted T cells, or PBMCs.

V gave up 3 bases and J gave up 2 bases; unmatched junction bases: 11. This CDR3 comprises 17 residues. Germline V CDR1 and CDR2: KGHSH, LQKENI. As processed by the authors: By means of reference gene primer amplification, nucleated cell counts were estimated. The repertoire was sequenced with immunoSEQ multiplex PCR; TCRdb's copy has only in-frame clones and lacks some. V and J calls plus clone size are reproduced from that table; the DNA served to infer D and trimming. This sample has more than 200,000 clones, with about 88% found just once. The receptor was isolated from a woman between 35 and 50 years old who had recovered from COVID-19. The chain has TRBV18 and TRBJ2-5, with 8 bases matching TRBD2. Sequencing used peripheral blood. In DNA form, the CDR3 reads TGTGCCAGCTCACCCTCCGTGGCGGGGGGTCGACAAGAGACCCAGTACTTC. Encoded protein: CASSPSVAGGRQETQYF.